The rows below give T cell receptor beta chains drawn from one sample of a study of T-cell reconstitution after alpha-beta-depleted transplantation in children. Using its own MiXCR run on the PCR reads, TCRdb lists one record per CDR3 protein. This table has roughly 120,000 distinct CDR3 sequences, around 10% appearing once. The sequences come from PBMCs from the stem cell graft donor, collected from the stem cell graft. These receptors originate from a human donor who donated a stem cell graft to a child with acute lymphoblastic leukemia. The CDR3 runs from the conserved cysteine through the conserved F or W. The order of the fields is J gene, clone size, V gene, D gene, CDR3 length, CDR3 DNA, CDR3 protein. A D gene is named only where the DNA matches it firmly. For some rows the clone size is stated as once, few or many, or as a class when expanded; others skip it.

TRBJ2-6	-	TRBV7-2	-	15	TGTGCCAGCAGCTCGTGGAGCTCTGGGGCCAACGTCCTGACTTTC	CASSSWSSGANVLTF
TRBJ2-2	many	TRBV5-1	-	15	TGCGCCAGCAGCCGGGACCCTCGCTCCACCGGGGAGCTGTTTTTT	CASSRDPRSTGELFF
TRBJ2-7	many	TRBV5-1	TRBD1	15	TGCGCCAGCAGCCCGGGACAGGGCCTCTTGGGGGAGCAGTACTTC	CASSPGQGLLGEQYF
TRBJ1-5	many	TRBV18	-	14	TGTGCCAGCTCACCCGGGACGGTCAATCAGCCCCAGCATTTT	CASSPGTVNQPQHF
TRBJ2-2	-	TRBV21-1	-	20	TGTGCCAGCAGCAACCCAGGGGAAGGCTCCCGGGGGCGGTACACCGGGGAGCTGTTTTTT	CASSNPGEGSRGRYTGELFF
TRBJ1-1	many	TRBV20-1	-	13	TGCAGTGCTAGGTACAGGCGGAACACTGAAGCTTTCTTT	CSARYRRNTEAFF
TRBJ2-1	many	TRBV18	TRBD2	17	TGTGCCAGCTCACCACCGGGGACTAGCGGGAGGGACGACGAGCAGTTCTTC	CASSPPGTSGRDDEQFF
TRBJ2-7	many	TRBV20-1	-	12	TGCAGCTACATAAGGGGGGGAATCGAGCAGTACTTC	CSYIRGGIEQYF
TRBJ2-3	many	TRBV12-3/TRBV12-4	-	14	TGTGCCAGCAGCCCCGGCCCAGGCACAGATACGCAGTATTTT	CASSPGPGTDTQYF
TRBJ1-1	-	TRBV7-2	-	16	TGTGCCAGCAGCTTAGACTACAGGGTGGTAGGAACTGAAGCTTTCTTT	CASSLDYRVVGTEAFF
TRBJ1-2	-	TRBV4-2	-	19	TGTGCCAGCAGCCTCTCCGGACGAAAGCTGTTCTATGGGGACTATGGCTACACCTTC	CASSLSGRKLFYGDYGYTF
TRBJ1-2	many	TRBV7-9	-	14	TGTGCCAGCAGCATGTCGTTTAGCGGTCATGGCTACACCTTC	CASSMSFSGHGYTF
TRBJ1-2	many	TRBV10-2	-	14	TGCGCCAGCAGTGAGTCTGGGGCTAACTATGGCTACACCTTC	CASSESGANYGYTF
TRBJ1-1	many	TRBV29-1	-	12	TGCAGCGCACCCTGGGGACGATCTGAAGCTTTCTTT	CSAPWGRSEAFF
TRBJ2-3	-	TRBV20-1	TRBD2	19	TGCAGTGCTAGCCGGGGACTAGCGGGGGGGCAATTGAGCACAGATACGCAGTATTTT	CSASRGLAGGQLSTDTQYF
TRBJ2-1	-	TRBV7-9	TRBD2	16	TGTGCCAGCAGCCATTCGGGGGGAAGCTCCTACAATGAGCAGTTCTTC	CASSHSGGSSYNEQFF
TRBJ2-7	many	TRBV27	-	16	TGTGCCAGCAGTTCCTTTAGACAGGCGAGCTCCTACGAGCAGTACTTC	CASSSFRQASSYEQYF
TRBJ2-3	many	TRBV2	-	16	TGTGCCAGCAGTGAAGTCGGGCCCCTAAACACAGATACGCAGTATTTT	CASSEVGPLNTDTQYF
TRBJ2-6	few	TRBV6-5	TRBD1	18	TGTGCCAGCAGTTACCAGGGACAGAGGTTCTCTGGGGCCAACGTCCTGACTTTC	CASSYQGQRFSGANVLTF
TRBJ2-2	many	TRBV30	-	13	TGTGCCTGGAAACAGGGTGGCACCGGGGAGCTGTTTTTT	CAWKQGGTGELFF
TRBJ1-2	many	TRBV20-1	-	14	TGCAGTGCCGCGACAGAAGAAGTTGTCGGTGGCTACACCTTC	CSAATEEVVGGYTF
TRBJ2-7	many	TRBV7-2	-	13	TGTGCCAGCAGCCCAGGGCCAGATTACGAGCAGTACTTC	CASSPGPDYEQYF
TRBJ2-1	many	TRBV9	TRBD2	16	TGTGCCAGCAGCGTAGGTCTAGCGGGGCCCTACAATGAGCAGTTCTTC	CASSVGLAGPYNEQFF
TRBJ2-3	many	TRBV5-1	TRBD2	15	TGCGCCAGCAGCTACTCTAGCGGGAGTGGAGATACGCAGTATTTT	CASSYSSGSGDTQYF
TRBJ2-3	many	TRBV14	-	13	TGTGCCAGCAGGGAGTTCAACACAGATACGCAGTATTTT	CASREFNTDTQYF
TRBJ2-7	many	TRBV7-8	-	15	TGTGCCAGCAGCCTCCTACAGGGACCCTCCTACGAGCAGTACTTC	CASSLLQGPSYEQYF
TRBJ1-2	many	TRBV7-2	TRBD1	16	TGTGCCAGCAGCTTACACGGACAGGGCGGGTTAAGCGGCTACACCTTC	CASSLHGQGGLSGYTF
TRBJ2-7	many	TRBV5-1	-	12	TGCGCCAGCAGCTTGTACGGCTACGAGCAGTACTTC	CASSLYGYEQYF
TRBJ2-1	many	TRBV27	TRBD2	15	TGTGCCAGCAGTGTTGGGACTAGCGGGGGGATTGAGCAGTTCTTC	CASSVGTSGGIEQFF
TRBJ2-3	-	TRBV12-5	-	13	TGTGCTAGTGCTCTCACGACCACAGATACGCAGTATTTT	CASALTTTDTQYF
TRBJ1-3	-	TRBV3-1	-	14	TGTGCCAGCAGCCCCGGGACTTATGGAAACACCATATATTTT	CASSPGTYGNTIYF
TRBJ2-5	many	TRBV12-3/TRBV12-4	-	16	TGTGCCAGCAGTTTAAGCTCAGGGGACTACCAAGAGACCCAGTACTTC	CASSLSSGDYQETQYF
TRBJ2-7	-	TRBV7-9	-	13	TGTGCCAGCAGCTCCCCAACGACCTACGAGCAGTACTTC	CASSSPTTYEQYF
TRBJ1-3	once	TRBV10-1	-	13	TGCGCCAGCAGTGAGTCGGCGAGAAACACCATATATTTT	CASSESARNTIYF
TRBJ2-3	many	TRBV10-3	-	16	TGTGCCATCAGTGAAGGTCTGGGGGGATCCACAGATACGCAGTATTTT	CAISEGLGGSTDTQYF
TRBJ2-3	many	TRBV5-4	-	15	TGTGCCAGCAGTATGGGGGGGCCCCTCACAGATACGCAGTATTTT	CASSMGGPLTDTQYF
TRBJ2-1	few	TRBV4-2	TRBD2	22	TGTGCCAGCAGCCTCTCTCTTCCGGGACTAGCGGGAGGGCCGTTCCCCTACAATGAGCAGTTCTTC	CASSLSLPGLAGGPFPYNEQFF
TRBJ2-5	many	TRBV7-2	-	17	TGTGCCAGCAGCTCACCATTGAGCCGGGACTTTCAAGAGACCCAGTACTTC	CASSSPLSRDFQETQYF
TRBJ2-7	many	TRBV7-2	TRBD1	14	TGTGCCAGCAGCTTAGAGTACAGGGGCTACGAGCAGTACTTC	CASSLEYRGYEQYF
TRBJ2-7	many	TRBV5-1	-	17	TGCGCCAGCAGCTTGAGTCTTCTCCTGCCGGTTTCCTACGAGCAGTACTTC	CASSLSLLLPVSYEQYF
TRBJ1-2	many	TRBV28	TRBD1	18	TGTGCCAGCAGTTTATTCGGACAGGGAGGCAAGGCAAGGAATGGCTACACCTTC	CASSLFGQGGKARNGYTF
TRBJ1-1	many	TRBV7-2	-	15	TGTGCCAGCAGCCCAATGGGGGGAGGAGGCACTGAAGCTTTCTTT	CASSPMGGGGTEAFF
TRBJ2-3	-	TRBV2	TRBD2	15	TGTGCCAGCAGCCTAGCGGGGCGAAACACAGATACGCAGTATTTT	CASSLAGRNTDTQYF
TRBJ2-1	-	TRBV20-1	-	15	TGCAGTGCTAGGTGGCGCCGGGGGTCCCACAATGAGCAGTTCTTC	CSARWRRGSHNEQFF
TRBJ1-2	many	TRBV29-1	TRBD1	12	TGCAGCTTTCGGACAGGGGATCATGGCTACACCTTC	CSFRTGDHGYTF
TRBJ1-4	many	TRBV28	TRBD1	15	TGTGCCAGCAGTCACCGGACAGGCCTTAATGAAAAACTGTTTTTT	CASSHRTGLNEKLFF
TRBJ2-5	many	TRBV29-1	-	14	TGCAGCGTTTCAGGACATACGTACCAAGAGACCCAGTACTTC	CSVSGHTYQETQYF
TRBJ2-7	many	TRBV7-3	TRBD2	15	TGTGCCAGCAGCTTAACGACTAGCGGGAGGTACGAGCAGTACTTC	CASSLTTSGRYEQYF
TRBJ2-7	many	TRBV20-1	-	13	TGCAGTGCTAGGAAGGGGGTCTCCTACGAGCAGTACTTC	CSARKGVSYEQYF
TRBJ2-7	many	TRBV7-9	TRBD1	14	TGTGCCAGCAGCGCCTCAAATAACAGGGGCGAGCAGTACTTC	CASSASNNRGEQYF
TRBJ1-4	-	TRBV30	-	12	TGTGCCTGGAGTGTACGTAGGGGCTACGTCCTTTTT	CAWSVRRGYVLF
TRBJ1-6	-	TRBV4-1	TRBD1	16	TGCGCCAGCAGCCAAGATGGACAGGGAATCAATTCACCCCTCCACTTT	CASSQDGQGINSPLHF
TRBJ2-7	once	TRBV12-3/TRBV12-4	-	12	TGTGCCAGCAGTTTATTACCGTACGAGCAGTACTTC	CASSLLPYEQYF
TRBJ2-3	many	TRBV11-1	TRBD2	18	TGTGCCAGCAGCACACGACTAGCGGGAGGGCTCTGGGAAGATACGCAGTATTTT	CASSTRLAGGLWEDTQYF
TRBJ2-1	many	TRBV20-1	-	15	TGCAGTGCCAGACGACGCCGAAGCTCCTACAATGAGCAGTTCTTC	CSARRRRSSYNEQFF
TRBJ2-7	many	TRBV6-2/TRBV6-3	-	14	TGTGCCAGCAGTTACGATTCCGCAACCTACGAGCAGTACTTC	CASSYDSATYEQYF
TRBJ1-1	many	TRBV29-1	-	13	TGCAGCGTTGAAAGACCGCTGAACACTGAAGCTTTCTTT	CSVERPLNTEAFF